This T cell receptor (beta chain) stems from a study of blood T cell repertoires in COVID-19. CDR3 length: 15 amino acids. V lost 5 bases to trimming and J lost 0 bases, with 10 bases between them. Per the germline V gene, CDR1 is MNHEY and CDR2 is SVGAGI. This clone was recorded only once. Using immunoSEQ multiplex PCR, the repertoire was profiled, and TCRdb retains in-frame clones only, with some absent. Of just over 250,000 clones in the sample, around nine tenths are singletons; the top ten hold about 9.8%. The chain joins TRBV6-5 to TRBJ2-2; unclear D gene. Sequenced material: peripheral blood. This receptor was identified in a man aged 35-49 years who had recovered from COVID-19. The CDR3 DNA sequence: TGTGCCAGCAGTAGAGACAATCCGAACACCGGGGAGCTGTTTTTT. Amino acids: CASSRDNPNTGELFF.